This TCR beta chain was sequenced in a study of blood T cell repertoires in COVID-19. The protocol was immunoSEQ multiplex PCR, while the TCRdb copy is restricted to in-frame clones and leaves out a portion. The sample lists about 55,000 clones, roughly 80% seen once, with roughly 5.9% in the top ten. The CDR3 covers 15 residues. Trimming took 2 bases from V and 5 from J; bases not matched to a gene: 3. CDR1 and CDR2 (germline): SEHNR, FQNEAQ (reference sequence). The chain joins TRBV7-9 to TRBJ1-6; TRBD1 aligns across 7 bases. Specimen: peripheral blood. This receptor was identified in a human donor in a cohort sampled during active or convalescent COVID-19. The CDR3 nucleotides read TGTGCCAGCAGCTTAACAGACAGGGATAATTCACCCCTCCACTTT. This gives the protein CASSLTDRDNSPLHF.